This paragraph covers one TCR beta chain sequence. TCRdb keeps only in-frame clones here, not all; method: immunoSEQ multiplex PCR. This sample has tens of thousands of clones, with around 92% found just once. The data originate from a study of technical replicates of blood from a few donors. The sequenced sample was PBMCs. The TCR was taken from a human donor in good health. Some clones in this sample may be carry-over from other donors' samples.

CDR3 protein: CASSPLSTGELFF. DNA of the CDR3: TGTGCCAGCTCACCTTTGAGCACCGGGGAGCTGTTTTTT. The rearrangement joins TRBV18 to TRBJ2-2, with D uncertain. V lost 3 bases and J 4 bases, leaving 6 bases between the germline ends. Germline CDR1 is KGHSH and CDR2 is LQKENI. This CDR3 has 13 residues. Based on the CDR3 plus reference TRBV18 and TRBJ2-2, the full variable domain is NAGVMQNPRHLVRRRGQEARLRCSPMKGHSHVYWYRQLPEEGLKFMVYLQKENIIDESGMPKERFSAEFPKEGPSILRIQQVVRGDSAAYFCASSPLSTGELFFGEGSRLTVL.